The present T cell receptor beta chain was sequenced within a study of blood T cells in healthy people across ages. This clonotype was counted at least ten times. This could be a read error, since a much larger clone is one nucleotide away. A second PCR of roughly 7 to 11 cycles used a sample-barcoded 5' primer and a J-beta primer mix. All samples gave at least 2.5 million CDR3-containing paired-end reads. Each CDR3 protein is one row after TCRdb ran MiXCR on the 5' RACE reads. In the table there are hundreds of thousands of distinct CDR3 sequences, about 56% of which are singletons. The V gene lost 3 bases and the J gene lost 5 bases, with 4 bases spanning the gap. CDR3 length: 10 residues. Looked up from germline, CDR1 is SQVTM and CDR2 is ANQGSEA.

The rearrangement links TRBV29-1 to TRBJ2-5; D not certain. Material for sequencing was blood. This TCR was recovered from a man aged 40-49 years in good health. Here the CDR3 DNA reads TGCAGCGTTGAGTGGGAGACCCAGTACTTC. It is translated as CSVEWETQYF. Full variable domain (remainder filled in from reference TRBV29-1 and TRBJ2-5): SAVISQKPSRDICQRGTSLTIQCQVDSQVTMMFWYRQQPGQSLTLIATANQGSEATYESGFVIDKFPISRPNLTFSTLTVSNMSPEDSSIYLCSVEWETQYFGPGTRLLVL.